This T cell receptor (beta chain) emerged from a study of blood T cell repertoires in COVID-19. Study summary: Donors in the United States, Italy and Spain gave samples during acute or convalescent COVID-19. In each case, the material was cDNA or gDNA derived from T cells, B-cell-depleted T cells, or PBMCs.

Per the study methods: Amplified reference gene primers provided the basis for estimating nucleated cell counts. The table came from immunoSEQ multiplex PCR; TCRdb's copy has only in-frame clones and leaves some out. V and J calls and clone size are given by that table; D and trimming were obtained from the DNA. The sample lists about 150,000 clones; 80% to 90% were seen once. This CDR3 has 15 amino acids. Germline V CDR1 and CDR2: SGHAT, FQNNGV. Trimming left V 5 bases short and J 9 bases short, with 20 bases between. The chain recombines TRBV11-2 with TRBJ2-1; a possible D gene is TRBD2 (7 bases). The sequencing sample was made of peripheral blood. This receptor was taken from a woman in her 70s who had recovered from COVID-19. Here the CDR3 reads CASSPRGGAVGEQFF. The CDR3 nucleotides are TGTGCCAGCAGCCCACGTGGGGGGGCTGTTGGTGAGCAGTTCTTC.